This T cell receptor beta chain was captured in a study of cytomegalovirus exposure and HLA in healthy donors (dated by TCRdb to between 2016 and 2019). In the study overall: In an earlier analysis of around 540 of the donors, approximately 300 Gb of sequence data and approximately 100 million unique TCR beta sequences from about 179 million T cells were reported. Of the roughly 400 genotyped donors, approximately 82% fell in the genetic ancestry cluster associated with self-reported Caucasian donors. Donor age, sex, ethnicity and CMV serostatus were collected together with the repertoire data. Around 330 gigabases of sequencing data and around 80 million unique TCR sequences made up an early release that covered several hundred HLA-typed donors. In the later analysis, no new phenotypic data were used to find candidate immune exposures; instead, reliance was placed on TCR beta sequences and their occurrence across donors. High-throughput TCR immunosequencing, statistical association of individual TCRs with disease status, and machine learning were combined to predict cytomegalovirus infection status. Besides the first cohort of roughly 660 subjects, a separate validation cohort made up of roughly 120 different subjects was used. A later analysis re-examined previously published TCR beta repertoires from roughly 650 donors and added high-resolution HLA genotyping to investigate patterns of TCR occurrence. Among almost 400 genotyped donors of the cohort, an average of about 240,000 unique TCR beta nucleotide sequences were sequenced per donor, 15% to 20% of them non-productive. A later genetic analysis took genome-wide SNP genotypes for about three fifths of the roughly 670 donors and used that subset as a discovery cohort. The number of donors typed differed by locus, with 629-630 for A, B, C, DRB1 and DQB1, over 500 for DQA1, over 600 for DPA1, and around 450 for DPB1. An earlier analysis of roughly 580 of the donors used high-throughput TCR beta sequencing to judge whether each TCR beta V gene segment behaved as functional or pseudogenic. HLA typing covered class I and class II loci at four-digit resolution. The study aimed to test whether signatures of past pathogen exposure could be identified by cataloging public T cell receptors. The T cell repertoires of under 700 subjects were profiled by immunosequencing and related to cytomegalovirus serostatus. About 5 DR-DQ haplotypes were handled as single units for association and clustering, since linkage in the cohort was strong. All discovery cohort repertoires had been generated using a single sequencing platform.

Library preparation employed the immunoSEQ multiplex PCR assay. For the multiplex PCR, a mixture combining 60 forward primers for TCR Vbeta segments and 13 reverse primers for TCR Jbeta segments was used. A multiplex PCR assay on genomic DNA amplified the CDR3 region of rearranged TCR beta genes. The Illumina HiSeq System was used to sequence the amplified TCR beta libraries as 87-base-pair reads. In the authors' own workflow: A later analysis tallied approximately 87 million unique TCR beta chains across the 666 repertoires, and about 10 million of those chains were shared by two or more donors. A nearest-neighbor algorithm error-corrected the raw reads and collapsed the reads into unique sequences, merging closely related sequences to remove PCR and sequencing errors. CDR3 sequences were aligned to IMGT reference sequences to assign V, D and J gene segments. For a sequence to be retained, a match of at least six nucleotides to both a V gene segment and a J gene segment was required. Rearrangements were called productive when the CDR3 lacked stop codons and stayed in frame with V and J; all others were non-productive. Following IMGT convention, CDR3 was defined as the stretch from the second conserved V-encoded cysteine to the conserved J-encoded phenylalanine. Sequences without an unambiguous match to a single V gene segment were excluded from the earlier analysis of about 600 of the donors. An earlier analysis of about 590 of the donors classified V segments as functional when productive rearrangements were above 56.7% and as segregating when the standard deviation between donors was above 5%. A statistical classification framework was built for diagnosing cytomegalovirus status from the catalog of TCR beta chain sequences. A later analysis assigned V and J genes by comparing TCR nucleotide sequences with IMGT/GENE-DB human TR gene sequences. Using the TCRdist pipeline, a later analysis assigned CDR3 sequences along with most-parsimonious VDJ recombination scenarios. In a later analysis, each TCR beta chain was defined by its CDR3 amino acid sequence together with its V-gene family, and reads lacking a unique V-gene family were excluded. In a later analysis, 450 to 600 highly shared, low-generation-probability nucleotide sequences were removed to address suspected cross-contamination and a sequencing artifact. In a later analysis, a clonal expansion index for each public chain was calculated from normalized within-repertoire ranks of inferred template counts. In a later analysis, generation probabilities were computed using a VDJ recombination model fitted to out-of-frame rearrangements, and the results were checked against IGoR. In a later analysis, hypergeometric tests were used to score TCR-TCR, TCR-HLA and TCR-CMV co-occurrence, with a repertoire-size bias correction applied to TCR pairs. False discovery rates were estimated in a later analysis by permuting HLA or CMV assignments 20 times. In a later analysis, co-occurring TCRs were grouped using DBSCAN, with TCRdist sequence similarity added in when clustering inside HLA-allele-positive subsets. Repertoires with fewer than 30,000 or more than 120,000 public chains, plus five repertoires with anomalous nucleotide sharing, were excluded from co-occurrence clustering. Here the immuneACCESS table is served through TCRdb, limited to in-frame sequences with V and J called. Missing clones are a known gap in these copies; in checked studies unresolved V genes cover under half, and the rest lacks a known reason. The V and J calls and clone size are taken from that table; D and trimming were inferred from the DNA. Present in this sample are around 130,000 clones, less than 85% of which were seen just once. Approximately 2% of the sample lies in the top ten.

In regard to this clone: Which antigen it targets is not known. No base-level quality is on record; no much larger clone is a single base apart.

Including cysteine and phenylalanine, the CDR3 has 14 amino acids. The sequence is cut down to CDR3 DNA, 42 bases in frame from base 1. For this chain, trimming is 8 bases at the V end and 4 bases at the J end, and the number of junction bases without a gene match is 8. The germline V gene (reference sequence) specifies MNHEY as CDR1 and SMNVEV as CDR2. Here is what the overall study found, with its caveats: A cluster of highly shared sequence variants was judged likely to represent a technical artifact of the sequencing pipeline. In an earlier analysis of under 600 of the donors, most TCR beta V segments were observed in productive rearrangements about 87% or about 30% of the time, broadly matching IMGT annotations. The 87-base-pair reads could not distinguish some IMGT-functional V segments, including TRBV6-2 and TRBV6-3, so those segments were excluded. Cytomegalovirus status was reported to be diagnosed by the classifier with high specificity and sensitivity in both the original and validation cohorts. V-gene and J-gene trimming of TCR beta chains was associated with a missense DCLRE1C variant in a later genetic analysis, and the association was replicated in an independent cohort. A further reported finding was that TCR beta sequences accurately predicted the HLA-A and HLA-B alleles for most subjects in the first cohort. In vitro tests confirmed that a few of the cytomegalovirus-associated TCR beta chains recognize cytomegalovirus antigens. The earlier analysis of 587 of the donors excluded fewer than 20 rarely observed V segments, including chromosome 9 orphons, because counts were too low. A later genetic analysis reported fewer N-insertions in productive TCRs among donors in an Asian-associated ancestry cluster than the approximately 700-donor mean. In a later analysis, HLA-associated TCR beta chains showed more clonal expansion and lower generation probabilities than non-associated chains that were equally common. In a later analysis, most CMV-associated TCR beta chains were found to appear HLA-restricted, with HLA associations seemingly driven largely by CMV exposure. Several of the top co-occurrence clusters appeared to be linked to parvovirus B19, influenza, CMV and Epstein-Barr virus, according to a later analysis. Most TCR sequences were observed very rarely across donors, whereas some public TCRs were present in many individuals. The authors suggested that the approach could potentially be extended to other disease states and immunological phenotypes. Because HLA typing was missing for some donors at each locus, association tests included only the typed subset. Sequencing depth was assumed to be roughly uniform across donors in the presence/absence analyses, though that assumption may not hold. Immune exposure information for the cohort was limited to CMV serostatus. Correlated functional status among segregating V segments might reflect linkage disequilibrium, but an unknown experimental factor could not be ruled out. According to a later analysis, TCR association rates differed among HLA loci, with DRB1 alleles showing the most associated TCRs and HLA-C alleles showing the fewest. Strong co-occurrence of HLA alleles, especially DR and DQ, made assigning TCR associations to individual alleles difficult. In the study, some 160 TCR beta chains were listed as associated with cytomegalovirus. In this cohort, only TCR beta chains were sequenced, and detectable features were limited by the absence of alpha or paired-chain data. Specific HLA alleles were associated with 16,951 TCR beta sequences at a false discovery rate of 0.05 in a later analysis.

The cohort consisted of 650 to 700 healthy bone marrow donors. All cohort members were sampled while nominally healthy, although unrecorded immune exposures were likely present. The donor was CMV seropositive and belonged to the group of 250 to 350 seropositive cohort members. A peripheral blood sample was collected from each donor, and TCR beta sequencing was performed on peripheral blood mononuclear cells. The Qiagen DNeasy Blood Extraction Kit was used to extract genomic DNA from the blood cell samples. Material: PBMCs. This clonotype was sampled from a woman in her forties in good health and CMV-seropositive. The sequence joins TRBV27 to TRBJ2-3, with 8 middle bases fitting TRBD2. The nucleotide sequence is given as TGTGCCAGCGCTCGGGGGGGCCGGGCAGATACGCAGTATTTT. It translates to CASARGGRADTQYF.